One sample yielded the 20 T cell receptor beta chains listed below, sequenced in a study of CD8 T cells in Susac syndrome. When the RNA was reverse transcribed, random hexamers were used with an input of about 0.5 to 1 ug. TCRdb fed the immunoSEQ multiplex PCR reads into MiXCR, producing one record per CDR3 protein. Among about 150,000 distinct CDR3 sequences listed, 95% were seen once. The sample consisted of CD8+ T cells from PBMCs. The source is a human donor with Susac syndrome.

The sample holds one count of this clonotype. This rearrangement joins TRBV12-3 or TRBV12-4 to TRBJ1-2; D is uncertain. Trimming stripped 3 bases from V and 3 bases from J, with 17 bases between. The length of the CDR3 is 16 residues. CDR3: CASSFLAVLGDYGYTF. CDR3 sequence (DNA): TGTGCCAGCAGTTTTCTGGCTGTGTTAGGCGACTATGGCTACACCTTC.

The chain combines TRBV7-9 with TRBJ2-2; D unclear. In germline, CDR1 is SEHNR, CDR2 FQNEAQ (reference sequence). V lost 7 bases and J 3 bases, leaving 12 bases between the germline ends. The CDR3 has 14 amino acids. Written as DNA, the CDR3 is TGTGCCAGCAACCTCGACGTGGACACCGGGGAGCTGTTTTTT. Translating gives CASNLDVDTGELFF.

The rearrangement uses TRBV20-1 and TRBJ2-5; 7 bases match TRBD2. The CDR3 covers 14 residues. The V gene's germline CDR1 is DFQATT and CDR2 SNEGSKA (reference sequence). The V segment lost 6 bases and the J segment 5 bases; nucleotides outside the gene matches: 12. The CDR3 spells CSAPWWEGLETQYF. CDR3 DNA: TGCAGTGCCCCCTGGTGGGAGGGCCTGGAGACCCAGTACTTC.

The chain employs TRBV6-1 and TRBJ2-3, with 12 bases fitting TRBD2. Trimming removed 5 bases from V and 2 bases from J; junction bases left unmatched: 5. Germline V gives CDR1 MNHNS, CDR2 SASEGT. The CDR3 contains 16 residues. CDR3 protein: CASSLLAGGDTDTQYF. In DNA, the CDR3 is TGTGCCAGCAGTCTCCTAGCGGGAGGGGACACAGATACGCAGTATTTT.

The rearrangement joins TRBV29-1 to TRBJ2-3; TRBD2 matches at 13 bases. Germline V lookup: CDR1 SQVTM, CDR2 ANQGSEA. J was trimmed by 5 bases and V by 6 bases; bases with no gene match: 8. This CDR3 has 15 residues. CDR3 residues: CSVSGTSGAGDTQYF. In nucleotides, the CDR3 is TGCAGCGTGTCCGGGACTAGCGGGGCGGGAGATACGCAGTATTTT.

The J gene is TRBJ2-1, the V gene TRBV9, with 9 bases identical to TRBD2. V lost 3 bases, J lost 9 bases, and 13 bases stayed unmatched. This CDR3 comprises 16 residues. Per the germline V gene, CDR1 is SGDLS and CDR2 is YYNGEE. The CDR3 loop reads CASSAPLAGTTAEQFF. CDR3 in DNA: TGTGCCAGCAGCGCCCCTCTAGCGGGGACTACAGCTGAGCAGTTCTTC.

V usage is TRBV28 and J usage is TRBJ2-7; 9 nucleotides match TRBD1. V shed 6 bases, J shed 0 bases, and the junction held 9 bases outside the gene matches. Germline V gives CDR1 MDHEN, CDR2 SYDVKM. CDR3 length: 16 residues. CDR3 coding DNA: TGTGCCAGCAGCCCCCTGCCGGGACAGGGCTCCTACGAGCAGTACTTC. This gives the protein CASSPLPGQGSYEQYF.

V usage is TRBV27 and J usage is TRBJ2-3, with 9 bases that match TRBD1. The J segment lost 6 bases and the V segment lost 8 bases, leaving 12 bases of the junction unmatched. The CDR3 runs to 15 residues. The germline V gene encodes CDR1 MNHEY and CDR2 SMNVEV (reference sequence). The DNA for the CDR3 is TGTGCCAGCGGACAGGGGACAGCCCTGAAGGATACGCAGTATTTT. It yields the protein CASGQGTALKDTQYF.

V and J are TRBV29-1 and TRBJ1-1, with D possibly being TRBD1 (6 bases). Germline V gene lookup returns CDR1 SQVTM and CDR2 ANQGSEA. V lost 5 bases to trimming and J lost 5 bases, with 15 bases between them. CDR3 length: 13 residues. The CDR3 reads CSVPGVVRTEAFF. DNA for the CDR3: TGCAGCGTTCCAGGGGTTGTAAGAACTGAAGCTTTCTTT.

The rearrangement links TRBV10-3 to TRBJ1-5; D not resolved. The CDR3 sequence is 15 residues long. V gave up 3 bases and J gave up 0 bases, with 9 bases separating them. Germline CDR1 reads ENHRY; CDR2 reads SYGVKD. The CDR3 DNA follows: TGTGCCATCAGTGACCCGGGCTATAGCAATCAGCCCCAGCATTTT. It encodes CAISDPGYSNQPQHF.

The rearrangement joins TRBV20-1 to TRBJ1-2; 12 nucleotides match TRBD1. Germline CDR1 reads DFQATT; CDR2 reads SNEGSKA (reference sequence). The trim removed 0 bases at V and 6 bases at J, leaving 8 bases unmatched. The CDR3 has 16 amino acids. The DNA of the CDR3 is TGCAGTGCTAGAGATTGGGGACAGGGGGCGGCGGATGGCTACACCTTC. It encodes CSARDWGQGAADGYTF.

The chain uses TRBV6-5 and TRBJ2-1, with 11 bases that match TRBD1. CDR3 length equals 20 residues. Germline V gene lookup returns CDR1 MNHEY and CDR2 SVGAGI. J gave up 4 bases and V 0 bases, and 14 bases lay outside the gene matches. CDR3 in amino acids: CASSYSGQGGAGGRYNEQFF. CDR3 nucleotide sequence: TGTGCCAGCAGTTACTCGGGACAGGGGGGAGCGGGAGGTCGTTACAATGAGCAGTTCTTC.

V gene TRBV7-9 combines with J gene TRBJ2-3, with D maybe TRBD1 (6 bases). Germline V gene lookup returns CDR1 SEHNR and CDR2 FQNEAQ (reference sequence). V lost 10 bases and J lost 5, with 22 bases in between. This CDR3 is built from 15 residues. The CDR3 region has the DNA TGTGCCACACAGAAGGGGGTGAACGCTCAAGATACGCAGTATTTT. Amino acids: CATQKGVNAQDTQYF. The full variable domain, its missing parts supplied by reference TRBV7-9 and TRBJ2-3, is DTGVSQNPRHKITKRGQNVTFRCDPISEHNRLYWYRQTLGQGPEFLTYFQNEAQLEKSRLLSDRFSAERPKGSFSTLEIQRTEQGDSAMYLCATQKGVNAQDTQYFGPGTRLTVL.

V gene TRBV2 combines with J gene TRBJ1-5, with 8 bases aligning to TRBD1. The CDR3 has 16 amino acids. V trimming: 2 bases; J trimming: 9 bases; junction bases outside the gene matches: 12. Per germline, CDR1 SNHLY and CDR2 FYNNEI. The CDR3: CASSEFPGQVYLPQHF. CDR3 bases: TGTGCCAGCAGTGAATTCCCGGGACAGGTTTACCTGCCCCAGCATTTT. Using reference TRBV2 and TRBJ1-5 for the parts outside the CDR3, the full variable domain is EPEVTQTPSHQVTQMGQEVILRCVPISNHLYFYWYRQILGQKVEFLVSFYNNEISEKSEIFDDQFSVERPDGSNFTLKIRSTKLEDSAMYFCASSEFPGQVYLPQHFGDGTRLSIL.

The chain links TRBV5-1 to TRBJ2-1; TRBD1 is a possible D gene (7 bases). Trimming stripped 7 bases from V and 4 bases from J, with 15 bases between. This CDR3 contains 14 residues. The germline V gene encodes CDR1 SGHRS and CDR2 YFSETQ. The CDR3 loop is CASGGGEGYNEQFF. Written as DNA, the CDR3 is TGCGCCAGCGGAGGGGGCGAGGGGTACAATGAGCAGTTCTTC.

The chain joins TRBV29-1 to TRBJ2-2; 10 nucleotides agree with TRBD2. This CDR3 has 15 amino acids. CDR1 and CDR2 (germline): SQVTM, ANQGSEA. J gave up 3 bases and V 3 bases, and 4 bases lay outside the gene matches. The CDR3 reads CSVEASGSYTGELFF. CDR3 nucleotide sequence: TGCAGCGTTGAGGCTAGCGGGAGTTACACCGGGGAGCTGTTTTTT.

Worth noting for this clonotype: Compared with germline, one end of the junction differs, possibly owing to a read error. The V call is TRBV9, the J call TRBJ2-5; D might be TRBD1 (6 bases). Germline assignment: CDR1 SGDLS and CDR2 YYNGEE. The CDR3 sequence is 15 residues long. DNA for the CDR3: TGTGCCAGCACCGTAGGTGGGACACCACAAGAGACCCAGTACTTC. This sequence encodes CASTVGGTPQETQYF.

The chain has TRBV12-3 or TRBV12-4 and TRBJ2-1; D unresolved. V shed 4 bases and J shed 7 bases, with 11 bases lying between them. The CDR3 extends over 13 amino acids. The CDR3 bases are TGTGCCAGCAGTTGGACCAATGATAATGAGCAGTTCTTC. Protein product: CASSWTNDNEQFF.

The rearrangement joins TRBV18 to TRBJ2-7; no clear D gene. The V gene's germline CDR1 is KGHSH and CDR2 LQKENI. There are 13 residues in the CDR3. V was pared by 5 bases and J by 5 bases, with 13 bases between. CDR3 sequence (DNA): TGTGCCAGCTCAGGGCAGCCTGTCCACGAGCAGTACTTC. As protein: CASSGQPVHEQYF.

The V call is TRBV28, the J call TRBJ1-5; 7 bases are shared with TRBD1. Germline CDR1 reads MDHEN; CDR2 reads SYDVKM. V dropped 8 bases and J dropped 2; count of bases not matched to a gene: 6. This CDR3 is 14 amino acids long. CDR3 protein: CASDTGVGNQPQHF. CDR3 DNA sequence: TGTGCCAGCGATACAGGGGTCGGCAATCAGCCCCAGCATTTT.